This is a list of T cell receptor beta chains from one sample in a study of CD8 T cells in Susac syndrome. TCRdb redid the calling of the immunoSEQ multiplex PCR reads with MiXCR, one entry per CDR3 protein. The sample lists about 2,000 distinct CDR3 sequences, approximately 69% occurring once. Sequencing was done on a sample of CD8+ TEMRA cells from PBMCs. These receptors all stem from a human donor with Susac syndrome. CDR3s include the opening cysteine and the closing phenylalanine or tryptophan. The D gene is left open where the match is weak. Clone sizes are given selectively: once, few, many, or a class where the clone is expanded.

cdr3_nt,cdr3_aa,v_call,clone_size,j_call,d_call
TGCGCCAGCAGCGTAAGCAGGGGACTCCGCTATGGCTACACCTTC,CASSVSRGLRYGYTF,TRBV4-3,few,TRBJ1-2,-
TGTGCCAGCAGCGCGGGGCTAGAAGCTTTCTTT,CASSAGLEAFF,TRBV6-1,large,TRBJ1-1,-
TGTGCCAGCAGCTTAGTTTTGGGGACAGGCCCCTCCTACGAGCAGTACTTC,CASSLVLGTGPSYEQYF,TRBV7-2,-,TRBJ2-7,TRBD1
TGTGCCAGCAGTCAGGGAACCGGGGAGCTGTTTTTT,CASSQGTGELFF,TRBV12-3/TRBV12-4,-,TRBJ2-2,-
TGTGCCAGCAGCCAACAGGGTCGGGAGACCCAGTACTTC,CASSQQGRETQYF,TRBV6-1,-,TRBJ2-5,-
TGTGCCAGTACTACTCGCCGGGCACGGAATTCACCCCTCCACTTT,CASTTRRARNSPLHF,TRBV5-8,-,TRBJ1-6,-
TGTGCCAGCAGTGAAGCCCTAGCGGGGGGCCCAGATACGCAGTATTTT,CASSEALAGGPDTQYF,TRBV6-1,-,TRBJ2-3,TRBD2
TGTGCCAGCACCTCCGGGGTTTCCTACGAGCAGTACTTC,CASTSGVSYEQYF,TRBV7-2,few,TRBJ2-7,-
TGTGCCTGGAGTGTACTCGGGACAGGCTTTAGCTACGAGCAGTACTTC,CAWSVLGTGFSYEQYF,TRBV30,-,TRBJ2-7,TRBD1
TGTGCCAGCAGCTCGCTACAGGGGGGGAACACTGAAGCTTTCTTT,CASSSLQGGNTEAFF,TRBV7-9,-,TRBJ1-1,TRBD1
TGTGCCAGCAGCCCGGACACCTACTATGGCTACACCTTC,CASSPDTYYGYTF,TRBV5-8,-,TRBJ1-2,-
TGTGCCAGCAGCTTGAAGAGAGATGGAACAGATACGCAGTATTTT,CASSLKRDGTDTQYF,TRBV7-9,few,TRBJ2-3,-
TGTGCCAGCTCACCAAGCACAGGTAACACTGAAGCTTTCTTT,CASSPSTGNTEAFF,TRBV18,-,TRBJ1-1,-
TGTGCCAGCAGTTTATCCGCGACAGGGAGTGACGAGCAGTACTTC,CASSLSATGSDEQYF,TRBV28,-,TRBJ2-7,TRBD1
TGTGCCAGCAGCTTAGATCTGAACACTGAAGCTTTCTTT,CASSLDLNTEAFF,TRBV7-9,few,TRBJ1-1,-
TGTGCCAGCAGTGGGACTAGCGGCTCTGGGGCCAACGTCCTGACTTTC,CASSGTSGSGANVLTF,TRBV6-4,few,TRBJ2-6,TRBD2
TGTGCCAGCAGCCCGACAGGGGGGTTTTACAATGAGCAGTTCTTC,CASSPTGGFYNEQFF,TRBV7-6,-,TRBJ2-1,TRBD1
TGTGCCAGCAGTTACTCCGTACTCGAGAGAAGCCTAGCGGAGACCCAGTACTTC,CASSYSVLERSLAETQYF,TRBV6-5,-,TRBJ2-5,-
TGTGCCAGCAGTAGAGATAGCAATCAGCCCCAGCATTTT,CASSRDSNQPQHF,TRBV6-4,-,TRBJ1-5,-
TGTGCCAGTCAGGGCGAAGGGATTGAGCAGTTCTTC,CASQGEGIEQFF,TRBV7-9,-,TRBJ2-1,-
TGTGCCAGCAGACTAGAGCAAGAGACCCAGTACTTC,CASRLEQETQYF,TRBV27,-,TRBJ2-5,-
TGCGCCAGCAGCTTGGAAAGCGGGGGGTCTGGAAATACTGCTCTTTCCCAGTATTTT,CASSLESGGSGNTALSQYF,TRBV5-1,-,TRBJ2-3,TRBD2
TGTGCCAGCTCACTCCAGGGAGGAAACGAGCAGTACTTC,CASSLQGGNEQYF,TRBV18,-,TRBJ2-7,-
TGTGCCAGCTTCTCGCACGAAACGACAGGGGTGAATTCACCCCTCCACTTT,CASFSHETTGVNSPLHF,TRBV7-2,few,TRBJ1-6,TRBD1
TGTGCCAGCAGTGAAGGGGACAGAGACACTGAAGCTTTCTTT,CASSEGDRDTEAFF,TRBV6-1,few,TRBJ1-1,TRBD1
TGTGCCAGCAGACAACTGACAGGGGGGGGGACTGAAGCTTTCTTT,CASRQLTGGGTEAFF,TRBV28,-,TRBJ1-1,TRBD1
TGTGCCACCAGCAGGGACTTAGCGACAGGCCCCTCCTACGAGCAGTACTTC,CATSRDLATGPSYEQYF,TRBV15,-,TRBJ2-7,-
TGTGCCAGCAGCCTGACAGGGAACGAGCAGTACTTC,CASSLTGNEQYF,TRBV27,-,TRBJ2-7,TRBD1
TGTGCCAGCAGCTTAGTTGTGGGGCCAGGGGGCCTCCAGGCCTACGAGCAGTACTTC,CASSLVVGPGGLQAYEQYF,TRBV7-2,once,TRBJ2-7,TRBD1
TGCGCCAGCAGCCAAGATGAGAGCGGCACCTCCTACGAGCAGTACTTC,CASSQDESGTSYEQYF,TRBV4-3,-,TRBJ2-7,-
TGCAGTGCTTGGGAGTTAGGCCAAGAGACCCAGTACTTC,CSAWELGQETQYF,TRBV20-1,-,TRBJ2-5,-
TGTGCCATAACGGACAGGGCCTGGAATGAGCAGTTCTTC,CAITDRAWNEQFF,TRBV2,few,TRBJ2-1,TRBD1
TGCAGTGCTAGAGAGGGGGACAGGGACACAGATACGCAGTATTTT,CSAREGDRDTDTQYF,TRBV20-1,-,TRBJ2-3,TRBD1
TGTGCCAGCAGCAGCCCCTCACTAGGCGATGAGCAGTTCTTC,CASSSPSLGDEQFF,TRBV28,-,TRBJ2-1,-
TGTGCCAGCAGTTTTAGCGTCTCCGGGTGGTCCTACGAGCAGTACTTC,CASSFSVSGWSYEQYF,TRBV28,few,TRBJ2-7,-
TGTGCCAGCAGTGAGGGACTAGCGAGCACAGATACGCAGTATTTT,CASSEGLASTDTQYF,TRBV6-4,-,TRBJ2-3,TRBD2
TGTGCCAGCAGTCCTGGACCTAACACTGAAGCTTTCTTT,CASSPGPNTEAFF,TRBV27,-,TRBJ1-1,-
TGTGCCAGCAGCTTGCACAACCGGGGGGCGAGGACTGAAGCTTTCTTT,CASSLHNRGARTEAFF,TRBV7-9,-,TRBJ1-1,-
TGTGCCAGCAGACTAATGGGGGCGGGAGGGCCCTACAATGAGCAGTTCTTC,CASRLMGAGGPYNEQFF,TRBV27,-,TRBJ2-1,TRBD2
TGTGCCAGCAGTTTGGGGGCGGCGAACACCGGGGAGCTGTTTTTT,CASSLGAANTGELFF,TRBV27,-,TRBJ2-2,-
TGCGCCAGCAGCCAAGATCGGTTTGTGGGGATGGAGACCCAGTACTTC,CASSQDRFVGMETQYF,TRBV4-3,-,TRBJ2-5,-
TGCAGCGTTGTTCTTCGGGTCGGTACGTACGATAACGAGCAGTACTTC,CSVVLRVGTYDNEQYF,TRBV29-1,-,TRBJ2-7,-
TGTGCCAGCAGGCCCTTGGCCGGGGGGGCCTCGACCCAGTACTTC,CASRPLAGGASTQYF,TRBV28,-,TRBJ2-5,TRBD2
TGCAGTGCTAGAGATCCGGGGACTAGCGGGGGCCGCTGGAATGAGCAGTTCTTC,CSARDPGTSGGRWNEQFF,TRBV20-1,-,TRBJ2-1,TRBD2